The present entry profiles one T cell receptor (beta chain) with its context. Germline CDR1 reads MNHEY; CDR2 reads SVGAGI. Between the trimmed V and J ends, which lost 6 bases and 7 bases, there was a span of 10 bases. The CDR3 runs 13 residues. These data originate in a study of blood T cell repertoires in COVID-19. About the research overall: Donors in the United States, Italy and Spain gave samples during acute or convalescent COVID-19. From T cells, B-cell-depleted T cells, or PBMCs came the material, which was cDNA or gDNA.

Original handling: Nucleated cell counts were estimated from reference gene primer amplification. Sequencing was performed with immunoSEQ multiplex PCR; in TCRdb, only in-frame clones are kept and a portion is missing. Clonal size and the V and J genes are those of that table, whereas D and trimming came from the DNA. The sample holds about 190,000 clones, around 85% seen once. The chain employs TRBV6-5 and TRBJ1-6, with D unclear. The receptor comes from a man aged 50-59 years who had recovered from COVID-19. Sequenced: peripheral blood. CDR3 sequence (DNA): TGTGCCAGCAGGCCTTCGACAAATTCACCCCTCCACTTT. Protein: CASRPSTNSPLHF.